The 10 T cell receptor beta chains below were found in one sample sequenced in a study of blood T cell repertoires in COVID-19. Assay: immunoSEQ multiplex PCR; the TCRdb copy retains only in-frame clones and omits some. Of around 170,000 clones in the sample, around 90% are singletons; the top ten hold roughly 0.57%. Source material: peripheral blood. The receptors originated from a man in his 60s with COVID-19, enrolled during active disease.

The chain links TRBV2 to TRBJ1-4, with D possibly matching TRBD1 (6 bases). V was pared by 5 bases and J by 8 bases, with 15 bases between. This CDR3 region has 14 residues. CDR1 is SNHLY, CDR2 FYNNEI, per germline. The CDR3 coding sequence is TGTGCCAGCAGTCTACAGGGCGGGGGGGAAAAACTGTTTTTT. This codes for CASSLQGGGEKLFF.

The count of this clone is one. The chain employs TRBV6-2 or TRBV6-3 and TRBJ2-7, with D tentatively TRBD2 (5 bases). Germline-derived CDR1 and CDR2 are MNHEY and SVGEGT. V lost 2 bases and J 3 bases, leaving 20 bases between the germline ends. The CDR3 is 17 residues long. The CDR3 DNA reads as TGTGCCAGCAGTTACCTGGCCCGGGCGAGCGGAAGCTACGAGCAGTACTTC. It encodes CASSYLARASGSYEQYF.

The chain links TRBV4-1 to TRBJ2-1; D may be TRBD2 (6 bases). V lost 0 bases and J 2 bases, leaving 14 bases between the germline ends. CDR3 length equals 17 residues. Germline lookup yields CDR1 MGHRA and CDR2 YSYEKL. The CDR3 here is CASSQDFRGWPYNEQFF. The CDR3 bases are TGCGCCAGCAGCCAAGATTTTCGGGGGTGGCCCTACAATGAGCAGTTCTTC.

The rearrangement links TRBV6-5 to TRBJ1-2, with TRBD1 matching over 8 bases. The CDR3 is made up of 15 amino acids. V shed 5 bases, J shed 1 base, and the junction held 6 bases outside the gene matches. Germline CDR1 and CDR2: MNHEY and SVGAGI. CDR3 coding DNA: TGTGCCAGCAGTCCCCAGGACAGGGTTAACTATGGCTACACCTTC. It is translated as CASSPQDRVNYGYTF.

This clone came up a few times. This chain links TRBV6-5 with TRBJ1-1, with D possibly TRBD1 on 6 matching bases. The germline V and J ends were trimmed by 5 bases and 6 bases, with 16 bases remaining between them. There are 14 residues in the CDR3. Germline V gives CDR1 MNHEY, CDR2 SVGAGI. The CDR3, as DNA: TGTGCCAGCAGTACAGGGACCGGTAACGCTGAAGCTTTCTTT. Its translation: CASSTGTGNAEAFF.

The chain has TRBV19 and TRBJ2-7, with 9 bases identical to TRBD1. The CDR3 covers 14 residues. Germline CDR1 LNHDA, CDR2 SQIVND (reference sequence). V trimming: 4 bases; J trimming: 7 bases; junction bases outside the gene matches: 8. Written as DNA, the CDR3 is TGTGCCAGTAGTACGACAGGGGGATACGGGGAGCAGTACTTC. Translated: CASSTTGGYGEQYF.

The chain employs TRBV6-6 and TRBJ1-3; TRBD1 aligns across 9 bases. Trimming removed 11 bases from V and 4 bases from J; junction bases left unmatched: 6. The CDR3 loop spans 13 amino acids. Germline V gene lookup returns CDR1 MNHNY and CDR2 SVGAGI (reference sequence). CDR3 protein: CAVRQGGGNTIYF. CDR3 DNA: TGTGCCGTTAGACAGGGGGGGGGAAACACCATATATTTT.

This chain uses TRBV5-4 with TRBJ2-2, with D possibly being TRBD1 (6 bases). The CDR3 extends over 16 amino acids. CDR1 and CDR2 (germline): SGHNT, YYREEE (reference sequence). Trimming pared 4 bases from V and 0 bases from J, leaving 13 bases between. CDR3 residues: CASSLYGTTNTGELFF. CDR3 sequence (DNA): TGTGCCAGCAGCCTATACGGGACAACGAACACCGGGGAGCTGTTTTTT. Looking up the rest from reference TRBV5-4 and TRBJ2-2 gives the full variable domain: ETGVTQSPTHLIKTRGQQVTLRCSSQSGHNTVSWYQQALGQGPQFIFQYYREEENGRGNFPPRFSGLQFPNYSSELNVNALELDDSALYLCASSLYGTTNTGELFFGEGSRLTVL.

The gene calls are TRBV28 and TRBJ1-2; perhaps TRBD1 as D (6 bases). This CDR3 has 14 amino acids. V lost 3 bases and J lost 2, with 10 bases in between. CDR1 is MDHEN, CDR2 SYDVKM, per germline. In nucleotides, the CDR3 is TGTGCCAGCAGTTTCCCAGGGGTCAACTATGGCTACACCTTC. Translating gives CASSFPGVNYGYTF.

The chain is built from TRBV4-1 and TRBJ1-1; 8 bases line up with TRBD1. The CDR3 is 15 residues long. The V and J ends lost 5 bases and 1 base, in that order; junction bases with no gene match: 6. Germline V gene lookup returns CDR1 MGHRA and CDR2 YSYEKL. The CDR3 sequence is CASSTDDRGNTEAFF. The CDR3 DNA follows: TGCGCCAGCAGCACAGACGACAGGGGGAACACTGAAGCTTTCTTT.